This entry lists 27 T cell receptor beta chains sequenced from one sample in a study of blood T cell repertoires in COVID-19. Using immunoSEQ multiplex PCR, the repertoire was profiled, and TCRdb retains in-frame clones only, with some absent. The table shows hundreds of thousands of clones, with around 83% occurring only once. The specimen was peripheral blood. Every receptor here comes from a woman between 45 and 65 years old with acute or convalescent COVID-19.

The rearrangement joins TRBV7-2 to TRBJ1-2, with 9 bases matching TRBD1. CDR1 is SGHTA, CDR2 FQGNSA, per germline. This CDR3 region has 15 residues. J gave up 7 bases and V 6 bases, and 12 bases lay outside the gene matches. The CDR3 reads CASRQTGGAGAGYTF. The CDR3 coding sequence is TGTGCCAGCAGACAAACAGGGGGCGCGGGGGCTGGCTACACCTTC. The whole variable domain, filled in from reference TRBV7-2 and TRBJ1-2, reads GAGVSQSPSNKVTEKGKDVELRCDPISGHTALYWYRQSLGQGLEFLIYFQGNSAPDKSGLPSDRFSAERTGGSVSTLTIQRTQQEDSAVYLCASRQTGGAGAGYTFGSGTRLTVV.

The chain uses TRBV15 and TRBJ2-5; 8 bases line up with TRBD2. With V trimmed by 6 bases and J by 4 bases, 10 bases remained unmatched. CDR3 length equals 15 residues. Germline values: CDR1 LNHNV, CDR2 YYDKDF (reference sequence). In DNA form, the CDR3 reads TGTGCCACCAGTCGAGCGGGGGCTGGGGGAGAGACCCAGTACTTC. Protein product: CATSRAGAGGETQYF. Full variable domain (rest looked up from reference TRBV15 and TRBJ2-5): DAMVIQNPRYQVTQFGKPVTLSCSQTLNHNVMYWYQQKSSQAPKLLFHYYDKDFNNEADTPDNFQSRRPNTSFCFLDIRSPGLGDTAMYLCATSRAGAGGETQYFGPGTRLLVL.

The chain joins TRBV5-1 to TRBJ2-1, with D possibly TRBD1 on 5 matching bases. The germline V gene encodes CDR1 SGHRS and CDR2 YFSETQ. V was cut by 0 bases and J by 5 bases, with 12 bases left in between. The CDR3 contains 15 residues. The CDR3 coding sequence is TGCGCCAGCAGCTTGGGGGGCCCGGTTGACAATGAGCAGTTCTTC. Translation: CASSLGGPVDNEQFF.

V gene TRBV27 combines with J gene TRBJ1-2; possible D gene TRBD1, 6 bases. This CDR3 is built from 14 residues. CDR1 MNHEY and CDR2 SMNVEV come from the germline V gene (reference sequence). The ends were cut back, 5 bases at V and 4 bases at J, with 14 bases in the middle. The CDR3 nucleotides are TGTGCCAGCAGTCCACAGGGTTCCCCCTATGGCTACACCTTC. It encodes CASSPQGSPYGYTF.

The CDR3 bases are TGTGCCAGCAGCTTAGCGTCGGAGACCCAGTACTTC. This gives the protein CASSLASETQYF. The chain is built from TRBV7-6 and TRBJ2-5; D not certain. Trimming left V 0 bases short and J 5 bases short, with 4 bases between. The CDR3 covers 12 residues. CDR1 is SGHVS, CDR2 FNYEAQ, per germline.

The J gene is TRBJ2-2, the V gene TRBV9; possible D gene TRBD2, 6 bases. Trimming shortened V by 4 bases and J by 3 bases, and 16 bases separated the two germline ends. The CDR3 runs to 16 residues. Germline assignment: CDR1 SGDLS and CDR2 YYNGEE. CDR3 protein: CASSPLRGLDTGELFF. The CDR3, as DNA: TGTGCCAGCAGCCCCCTTCGGGGGTTGGACACCGGGGAGCTGTTTTTT.

This rearrangement joins TRBV7-9 to TRBJ2-1; 10 positions agree with TRBD1. Trimming at V came to 1 base and at J to 12 bases, leaving 6 bases not matched to a gene. Per the germline V gene, CDR1 is SEHNR and CDR2 is FQNEAQ (reference sequence). The CDR3 covers 14 residues. The CDR3 bases are TGTGCCAGCAGCTTAGTCTCCGGACAGGGGGGGCAGTTCTTC. Its translation: CASSLVSGQGGQFF.

This chain connects TRBV28 to TRBJ2-2, with 9 bases identical to TRBD2. Germline-derived CDR1 and CDR2 are MDHEN and SYDVKM. The length of the CDR3 is 15 residues. The V segment lost 5 bases and the J segment 1 base; nucleotides outside the gene matches: 2. For the CDR3, the DNA is TGTGCCAGCAGTCCTAGCGGGAAGAACACCGGGGAGCTGTTTTTT. As protein: CASSPSGKNTGELFF.

This clone was seen a few times. The chain combines TRBV18 with TRBJ2-7; no definite D call. The V and J ends lost 3 bases and 2 bases respectively, with 5 bases between them. CDR3 length: 12 amino acids. Germline V gives CDR1 KGHSH, CDR2 LQKENI. The DNA of the CDR3 is TGTGCCAGCTCACCTGAGGCCTACGAGCAGTACTTC. It specifies CASSPEAYEQYF.

The rearrangement uses TRBV30 and TRBJ2-1; D is unclear. Germline V gene data show CDR1 as GTSNPN and CDR2 as SVGIG (reference sequence). This CDR3 is built from 15 residues. V lost 0 bases, J lost 1 base, and 10 bases lay in between. The CDR3 DNA is TGTGCCTGGAGTGTACGCGGCGGTTCCTACAATGAGCAGTTCTTC. It codes for CAWSVRGGSYNEQFF.

This sequence joins TRBV10-1 and TRBJ2-1; TRBD2 agrees at 7 bases. CDR3 length equals 15 residues. Unmatched junction bases numbered 5, after V lost 0 bases and J lost 6 bases. The V gene's germline CDR1 is WNHNN and CDR2 SYGVQD (reference sequence). In DNA form, the CDR3 reads TGCGCCAGCAGTGAGTCTAGCGGGCATTTCAATGAGCAGTTCTTC. Amino acid sequence: CASSESSGHFNEQFF.

CDR3 DNA sequence: TGTGCCAGCAGTTACGGCGGGCTAACCTACAATGAGCAGTTCTTC. Residues: CASSYGGLTYNEQFF. The chain joins TRBV6-5 to TRBJ2-1, with a possible D match to TRBD2 (5 bases). V lost 2 bases and J 2 bases, leaving 10 bases between the germline ends. Per germline, CDR1 MNHEY and CDR2 SVGAGI. The length of the CDR3 is 15 residues.

This clone appeared a single time. The J gene is TRBJ2-3, the V gene TRBV9, with 7 bases identical to TRBD2. The V segment lost 3 bases and the J segment 7 bases; nucleotides outside the gene matches: 14. Germline CDR1 SGDLS, CDR2 YYNGEE. CDR3 length equals 16 residues. The CDR3 coding sequence is TGTGCCAGCAGCGGATTTAGCGGGTCCCGGGGATATACGCAGTATTTT. Translation gives CASSGFSGSRGYTQYF.

The chain employs TRBV6-2 or TRBV6-3 and TRBJ2-5; 12 bases are a match to TRBD2. CDR1 and CDR2 from the germline V gene are MNHEY and SVGEGT. V shed 5 bases, J shed 5 bases, and the junction held 12 bases outside the gene matches. This CDR3 has 17 residues. In DNA, the CDR3 is TGTGCCAGCAGTAAATCCGACCTAGCGGGGGGGCTGGAGACCCAGTACTTC. It codes for CASSKSDLAGGLETQYF.

The chain employs TRBV19 and TRBJ1-5, with 8 bases aligning to TRBD1. V was clipped by 5 bases and J by 5 bases; unmatched bases: 8. CDR3 length: 15 residues. CDR1 is LNHDA, CDR2 SQIVND, per germline (reference sequence). Here the CDR3 reads CASSLTGGGHQPQHF. The CDR3 nucleotides are TGTGCCAGTAGTCTTACAGGGGGTGGACATCAGCCCCAGCATTTT.

V is TRBV7-7 and J is TRBJ2-5; the D gene is possibly TRBD1 (8 bases). Per germline, CDR1 SSHAT and CDR2 FNYEAQ (reference sequence). The V gene lost 0 bases and the J gene lost 4 bases, with 15 bases spanning the gap. The CDR3 sequence is 16 residues long. This CDR3 is CASSLAGTGGGETQYF. CDR3 DNA: TGTGCCAGCAGCTTAGCCGGGACAGGCGGGGGAGAGACCCAGTACTTC.

This clone has more than one count but fewer than ten. The chain is built from TRBV7-9 and TRBJ1-2, with 8 bases lining up with TRBD1. The CDR3 is made up of 14 amino acids. V lost 5 bases, J lost 5 bases, and 7 bases stayed unmatched. Germline V gene lookup returns CDR1 SEHNR and CDR2 FQNEAQ (reference sequence). The chain's CDR3 is CASSRGTGDYGYTF. In DNA form, the CDR3 reads TGTGCCAGCAGCAGAGGGACAGGAGATTATGGCTACACCTTC.

This clone appeared a few times. CDR3: CASSNGTYSFSKNIQYF. Here the CDR3 DNA reads TGTGCCAGTAGCAACGGGACTTACAGCTTCTCGAAAAACATTCAGTACTTC. The chain has TRBV19 and TRBJ2-4, with D maybe TRBD2 (6 bases). This CDR3 has 17 amino acids. V shed 6 bases and J shed 4 bases, with 22 bases lying between them. From germline, CDR1 is LNHDA and CDR2 SQIVND (reference sequence).

This chain connects TRBV10-3 to TRBJ2-1, with TRBD2 matching 16 bases. This CDR3 region has 18 residues. V dropped 7 bases and J dropped 0; count of bases not matched to a gene: 6. In germline, CDR1 is ENHRY, CDR2 SYGVKD. As DNA, the CDR3 is TGTGCCATCAAAGGGACTAGCGGGGGGGAGAGCTCCTACAATGAGCAGTTCTTC. It translates to CAIKGTSGGESSYNEQFF.

The chain is built from TRBV28 and TRBJ2-1; 9 bases map to TRBD2. Germline values: CDR1 MDHEN, CDR2 SYDVKM. CDR3 length equals 14 residues. After removal of 6 bases from V and 9 bases from J, the junction contained 9 bases not matched to a gene. CDR3 loop: CASSPPGLAFEQFF. The DNA of the CDR3 is TGTGCCAGCAGCCCGCCGGGACTAGCTTTTGAGCAGTTCTTC.

Details on this clone: Within the sample, other DNA sequences also encode this same CDR3. The chain is built from TRBV7-2 and TRBJ1-5; 7 positions match TRBD1. CDR1 and CDR2 from the germline V gene are SGHTA and FQGNSA. This CDR3 spans 14 amino acids. V lost 2 bases to trimming and J lost 4 bases; unmatched junction nucleotides: 2. CDR3 bases: TGTGCCAGCAGCTTACCAGGGGGGAATCAGCCCCAGCATTTT. Encoded protein: CASSLPGGNQPQHF.

The V call is TRBV9, the J call TRBJ1-6; D remains unclear. Trimming removed 2 bases from V and 7 bases from J, with 13 bases in between. CDR1 is SGDLS, CDR2 YYNGEE, per germline. This CDR3 spans 15 amino acids. DNA for the CDR3: TGTGCCAGCAGCGTCCGTCGGGATTACAATTCACCCCTCCACTTT. Its protein product is CASSVRRDYNSPLHF.

The rearrangement joins TRBV9 to TRBJ1-2, with 7 nucleotides matching TRBD1. V lost 2 bases and J lost 6; bases outside the gene matches: 7. Germline values: CDR1 SGDLS, CDR2 YYNGEE. The CDR3 is 14 amino acids. The CDR3 DNA reads as TGTGCCAGCAGCGTCGACAGGGCGGCGGATGGCTACACCTTC. Protein sequence: CASSVDRAADGYTF.

A single count supports this clone. V is TRBV7-2 and J is TRBJ1-4; no reliable D call. Trimming took off 3 bases at V and 0 bases at J, with 14 bases between the two ends. CDR3 length equals 17 residues. The germline V gene encodes CDR1 SGHTA and CDR2 FQGNSA. The CDR3 is CASSFPPGDSTNEKLFF. The CDR3 coding sequence is TGTGCCAGCAGCTTCCCACCGGGAGACTCAACTAATGAAAAACTGTTTTTT. The entire variable domain, with the rest obtained from reference TRBV7-2 and TRBJ1-4, is as follows: GAGVSQSPSNKVTEKGKDVELRCDPISGHTALYWYRQSLGQGLEFLIYFQGNSAPDKSGLPSDRFSAERTGGSVSTLTIQRTQQEDSAVYLCASSFPPGDSTNEKLFFGSGTQLSVL.

V and J are TRBV7-2 and TRBJ2-5, with 8 bases matching TRBD1. V shed 5 bases, J shed 7 bases, and the junction held 12 bases outside the gene matches. The CDR3 runs 15 residues. Per the germline V gene, CDR1 is SGHTA and CDR2 is FQGNSA. CDR3 sequence (DNA): TGTGCCAGCAGCCTCCGGGACAGGCGAGGCCTGACCCAGTACTTC. This gives the protein CASSLRDRRGLTQYF.

The rearrangement links TRBV24-1 to TRBJ2-5; D is uncertain. Between the trimmed V and J ends, which lost 4 bases and 5 bases, there was a span of 13 bases. The CDR3 extends over 14 amino acids. Looked up from germline, CDR1 is KGHDR and CDR2 is SFDVKD. CDR3 nucleotides: TGTGCCACCAGTGAGCCGGGTGTAGGTGAGACCCAGTACTTC. Encoded protein: CATSEPGVGETQYF.

CDR3 region: CASSRTGGSDTQYF. In DNA, the CDR3 is TGTGCCAGTAGCAGGACAGGGGGATCAGATACGCAGTATTTT. The rearrangement joins TRBV19 to TRBJ2-3; the match to TRBD1 covers 10 bases. The CDR3 length is 14 residues. Germline V CDR1 and CDR2: LNHDA, SQIVND (reference sequence). The V and J ends lost 6 bases and 4 bases, in that order; junction bases with no gene match: 4.